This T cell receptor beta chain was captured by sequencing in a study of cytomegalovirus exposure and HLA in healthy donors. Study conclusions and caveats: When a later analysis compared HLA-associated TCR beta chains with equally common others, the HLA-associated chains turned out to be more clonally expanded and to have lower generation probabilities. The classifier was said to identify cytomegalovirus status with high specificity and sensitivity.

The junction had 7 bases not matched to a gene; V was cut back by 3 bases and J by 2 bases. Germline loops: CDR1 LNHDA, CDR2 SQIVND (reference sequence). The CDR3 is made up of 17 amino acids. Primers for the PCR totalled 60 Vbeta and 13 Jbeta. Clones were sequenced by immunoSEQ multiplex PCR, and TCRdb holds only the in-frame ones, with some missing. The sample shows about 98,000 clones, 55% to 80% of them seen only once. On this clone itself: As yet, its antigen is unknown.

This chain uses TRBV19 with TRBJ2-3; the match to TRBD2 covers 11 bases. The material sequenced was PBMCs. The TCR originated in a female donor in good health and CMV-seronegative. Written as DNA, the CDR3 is TGTGCCAGTAGTATCTCCGGGACTAGCGGTTACACAGATACGCAGTATTTT. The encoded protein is CASSISGTSGYTDTQYF.